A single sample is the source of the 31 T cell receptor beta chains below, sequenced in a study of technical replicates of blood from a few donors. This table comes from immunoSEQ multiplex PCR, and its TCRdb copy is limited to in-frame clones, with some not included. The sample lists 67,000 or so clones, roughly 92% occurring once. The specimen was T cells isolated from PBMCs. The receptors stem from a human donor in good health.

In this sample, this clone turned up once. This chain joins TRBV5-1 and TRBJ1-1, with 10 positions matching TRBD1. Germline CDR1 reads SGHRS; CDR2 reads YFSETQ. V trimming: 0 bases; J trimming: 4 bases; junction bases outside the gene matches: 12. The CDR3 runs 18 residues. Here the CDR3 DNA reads TGCGCCAGCAGCTTGGAGGGGAGGGGGACAGGGGAAGGCACTGAAGCTTTCTTT. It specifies CASSLEGRGTGEGTEAFF.

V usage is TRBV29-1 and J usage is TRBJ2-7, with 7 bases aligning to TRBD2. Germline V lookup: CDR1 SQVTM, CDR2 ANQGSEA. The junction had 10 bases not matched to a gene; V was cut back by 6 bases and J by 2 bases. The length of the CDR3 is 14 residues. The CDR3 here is CSVLAVHGTYEQYF. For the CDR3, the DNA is TGCAGCGTCCTAGCGGTACACGGTACCTACGAGCAGTACTTC.

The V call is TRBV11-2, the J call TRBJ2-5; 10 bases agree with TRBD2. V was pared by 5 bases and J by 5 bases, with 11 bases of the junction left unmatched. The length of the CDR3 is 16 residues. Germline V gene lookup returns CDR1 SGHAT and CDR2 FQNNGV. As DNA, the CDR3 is TGTGCCAGCAGCCCGCACCGACTTAGCGGGGGGGAGACCCAGTACTTC. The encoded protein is CASSPHRLSGGETQYF.

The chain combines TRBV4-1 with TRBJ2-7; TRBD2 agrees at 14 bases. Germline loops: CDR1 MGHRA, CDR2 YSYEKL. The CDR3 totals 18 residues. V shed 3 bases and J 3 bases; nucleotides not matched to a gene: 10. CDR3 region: CASSQNPGLAGDFYEQYF. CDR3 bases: TGCGCCAGCAGCCAGAACCCGGGACTAGCGGGAGATTTCTACGAGCAGTACTTC.

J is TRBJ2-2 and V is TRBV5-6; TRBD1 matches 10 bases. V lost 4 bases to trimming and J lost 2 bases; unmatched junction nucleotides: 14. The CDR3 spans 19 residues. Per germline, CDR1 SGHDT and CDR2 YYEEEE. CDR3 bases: TGTGCCAGCAGCGGCTTAGGGACAGGGGCCCTCCAAAACACCGGGGAGCTGTTTTTT. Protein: CASSGLGTGALQNTGELFF.

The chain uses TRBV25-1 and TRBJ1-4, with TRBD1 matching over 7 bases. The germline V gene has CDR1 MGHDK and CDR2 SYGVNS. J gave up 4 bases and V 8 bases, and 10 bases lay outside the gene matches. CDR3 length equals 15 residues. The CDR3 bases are TGTGCCAGCTCCCCAACCGGGACAGTTAATGAAAAACTGTTTTTT. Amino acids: CASSPTGTVNEKLFF.

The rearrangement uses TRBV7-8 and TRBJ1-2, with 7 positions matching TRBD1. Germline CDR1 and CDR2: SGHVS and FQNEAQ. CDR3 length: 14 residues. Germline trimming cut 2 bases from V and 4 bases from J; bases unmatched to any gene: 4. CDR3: CASSLYPGGYGYTF. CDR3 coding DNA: TGTGCCAGCAGCTTATATCCAGGGGGCTATGGCTACACCTTC.

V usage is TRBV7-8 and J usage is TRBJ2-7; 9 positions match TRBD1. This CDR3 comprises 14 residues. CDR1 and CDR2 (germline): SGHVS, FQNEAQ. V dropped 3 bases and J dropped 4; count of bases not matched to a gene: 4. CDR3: CASSFDRGIYEQYF. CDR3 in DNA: TGTGCCAGCAGCTTCGACAGGGGGATTTACGAGCAGTACTTC.

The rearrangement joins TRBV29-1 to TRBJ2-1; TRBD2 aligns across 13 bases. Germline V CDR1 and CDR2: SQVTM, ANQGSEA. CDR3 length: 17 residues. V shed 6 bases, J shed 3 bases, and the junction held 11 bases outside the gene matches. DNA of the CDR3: TGCAGCGTGACAGGACCGGGACTAGCGGGGAACTACAATGAGCAGTTCTTC. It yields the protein CSVTGPGLAGNYNEQFF.

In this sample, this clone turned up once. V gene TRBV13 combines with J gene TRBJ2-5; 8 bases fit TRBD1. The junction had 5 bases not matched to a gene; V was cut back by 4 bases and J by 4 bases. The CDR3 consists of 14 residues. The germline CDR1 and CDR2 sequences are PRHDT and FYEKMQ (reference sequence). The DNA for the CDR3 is TGTGCCAGCAGCTCCCGGACAGGGCGAGAGACCCAGTACTTC. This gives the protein CASSSRTGRETQYF.

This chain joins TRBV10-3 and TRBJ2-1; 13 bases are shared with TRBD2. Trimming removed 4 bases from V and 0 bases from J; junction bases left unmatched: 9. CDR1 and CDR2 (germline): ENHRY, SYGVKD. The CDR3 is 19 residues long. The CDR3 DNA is TGTGCCATCAGTGGGTTGGGACTAGCGGGGTTGAGCTCCTACAATGAGCAGTTCTTC. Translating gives CAISGLGLAGLSSYNEQFF.

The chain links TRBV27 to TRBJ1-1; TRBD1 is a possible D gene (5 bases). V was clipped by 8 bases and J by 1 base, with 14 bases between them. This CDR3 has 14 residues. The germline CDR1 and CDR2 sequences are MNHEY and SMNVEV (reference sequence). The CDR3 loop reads CASSWGGRNTEAFF. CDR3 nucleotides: TGTGCCAGCTCCTGGGGGGGACGGAACACTGAAGCTTTCTTT.

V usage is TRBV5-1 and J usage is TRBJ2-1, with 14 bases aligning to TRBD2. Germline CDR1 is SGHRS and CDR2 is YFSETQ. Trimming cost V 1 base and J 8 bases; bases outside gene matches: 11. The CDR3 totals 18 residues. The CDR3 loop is CASSLNLGLAGGVHEQFF. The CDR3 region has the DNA TGCGCCAGCAGCTTGAACCTAGGACTAGCGGGAGGAGTCCATGAGCAGTTCTTC.

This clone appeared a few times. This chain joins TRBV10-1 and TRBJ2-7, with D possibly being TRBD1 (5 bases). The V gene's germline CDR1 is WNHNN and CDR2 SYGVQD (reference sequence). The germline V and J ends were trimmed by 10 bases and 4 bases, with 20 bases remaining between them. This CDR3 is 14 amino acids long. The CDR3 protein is CATGQGSSPYEQYF. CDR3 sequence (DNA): TGCGCCACGGGCCAGGGCAGTAGCCCTTACGAGCAGTACTTC.

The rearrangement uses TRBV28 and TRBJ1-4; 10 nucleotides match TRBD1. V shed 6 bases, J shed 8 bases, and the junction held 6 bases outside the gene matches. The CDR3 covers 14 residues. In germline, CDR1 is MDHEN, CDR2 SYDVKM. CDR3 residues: CASSRDRGREKLFF. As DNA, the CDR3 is TGTGCCAGCAGCCGGGACAGGGGTCGGGAAAAACTGTTTTTT.

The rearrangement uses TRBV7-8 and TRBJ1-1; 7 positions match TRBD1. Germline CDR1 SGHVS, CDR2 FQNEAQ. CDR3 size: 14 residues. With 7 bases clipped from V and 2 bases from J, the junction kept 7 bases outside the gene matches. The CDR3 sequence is CASILGTVNTEAFF. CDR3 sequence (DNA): TGTGCCAGCATCCTCGGGACAGTTAACACTGAAGCTTTCTTT.

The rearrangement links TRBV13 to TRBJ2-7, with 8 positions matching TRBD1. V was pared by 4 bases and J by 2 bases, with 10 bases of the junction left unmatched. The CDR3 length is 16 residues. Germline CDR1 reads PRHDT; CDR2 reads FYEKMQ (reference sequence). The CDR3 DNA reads TGTGCCAGCAGCTACTACGGGACAGGTACTCCCTACGAGCAGTACTTC. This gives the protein CASSYYGTGTPYEQYF.

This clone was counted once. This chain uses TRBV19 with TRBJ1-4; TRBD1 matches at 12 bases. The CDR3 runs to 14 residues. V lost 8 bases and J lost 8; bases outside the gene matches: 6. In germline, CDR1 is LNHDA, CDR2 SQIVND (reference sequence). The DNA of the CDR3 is TGTGCCAGTGGGACAGGGGGCGATCAGGAAAAACTGTTTTTT. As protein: CASGTGGDQEKLFF. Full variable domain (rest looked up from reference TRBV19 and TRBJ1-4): DGGITQSPKYLFRKEGQNVTLSCEQNLNHDAMYWYRQDPGQGLRLIYYSQIVNDFQKGDIAEGYSVSREKKESFPLTVTSAQKNPTAFYLCASGTGGDQEKLFFGSGTQLSVL.

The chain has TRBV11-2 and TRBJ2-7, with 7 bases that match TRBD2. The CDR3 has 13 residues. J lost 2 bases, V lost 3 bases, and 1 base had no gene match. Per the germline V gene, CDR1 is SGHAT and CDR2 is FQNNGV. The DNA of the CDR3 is TGTGCCAGCAGCTTCGCGGGGGCCTACGAGCAGTACTTC. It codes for CASSFAGAYEQYF.

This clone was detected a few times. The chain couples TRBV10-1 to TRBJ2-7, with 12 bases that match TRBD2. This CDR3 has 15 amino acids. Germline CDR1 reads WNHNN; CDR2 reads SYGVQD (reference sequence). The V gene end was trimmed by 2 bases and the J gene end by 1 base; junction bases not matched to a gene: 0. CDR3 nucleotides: TGCGCCAGCAGTGAGGGACTAGCGGGATCCTACGAGCAGTACTTC. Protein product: CASSEGLAGSYEQYF.

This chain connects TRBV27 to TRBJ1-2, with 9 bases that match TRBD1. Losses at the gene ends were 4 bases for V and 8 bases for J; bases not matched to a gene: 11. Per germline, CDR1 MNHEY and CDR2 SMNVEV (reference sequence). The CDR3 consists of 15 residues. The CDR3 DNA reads TGTGCCAGCAGTTCCCCAGGGACAGGGTCAAACGGCTACACCTTC. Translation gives CASSSPGTGSNGYTF.

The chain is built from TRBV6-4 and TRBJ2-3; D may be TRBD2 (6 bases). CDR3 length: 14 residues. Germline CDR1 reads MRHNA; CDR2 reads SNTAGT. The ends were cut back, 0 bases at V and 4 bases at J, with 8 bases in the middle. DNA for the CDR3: TGTGCCAGCAGTGACTCATGGGAGGCAGATACGCAGTATTTT. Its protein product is CASSDSWEADTQYF.

For the CDR3, the DNA is TGTGCCAGCAGTTTGGGGACATTCGGAGGAAACATTCAGTACTTC. As protein: CASSLGTFGGNIQYF. The rearrangement joins TRBV28 to TRBJ2-4; weak D call: TRBD1 (6 bases). Trimming pared 3 bases from V and 6 bases from J, leaving 15 bases between. The CDR3 is 15 amino acids. Germline CDR1 is MDHEN and CDR2 is SYDVKM.

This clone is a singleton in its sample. The CDR3 spells CASSENPRGSPGGADTEAFF. The CDR3 DNA sequence: TGTGCCAGCAGTGAAAATCCGAGGGGGTCTCCAGGGGGCGCGGACACTGAAGCTTTCTTT. J is TRBJ1-1 and V is TRBV6-1; 8 bases are shared with TRBD1. The V gene's germline CDR1 is MNHNS and CDR2 SASEGT. The ends lost 2 bases at V and 3 bases at J; junction bases unmatched: 20. This CDR3 comprises 20 residues.

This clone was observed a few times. CDR3 protein: CASSDRVYTEAFF. The DNA of the CDR3 is TGTGCCAGCAGTGATCGGGTTTACACTGAAGCTTTCTTT. V gene TRBV2 combines with J gene TRBJ1-1; D ambiguous. CDR3 length equals 13 residues. Germline CDR1 reads SNHLY; CDR2 reads FYNNEI. Trimming took 3 bases from V and 3 from J, leaving 8 bases between them.

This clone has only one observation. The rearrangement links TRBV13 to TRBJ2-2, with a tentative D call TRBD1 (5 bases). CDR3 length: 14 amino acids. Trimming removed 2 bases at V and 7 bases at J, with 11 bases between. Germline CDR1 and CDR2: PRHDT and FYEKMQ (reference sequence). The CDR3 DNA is TGTGCCAGCAGCTTACGGCAGGGAATCGGGGAGCTGTTTTTT. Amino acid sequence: CASSLRQGIGELFF.

CDR3 loop: CASSLDRVGSDEQFF. CDR3 DNA sequence: TGCGCCAGCAGCTTGGACAGGGTGGGATCGGATGAGCAGTTCTTC. This chain connects TRBV5-1 to TRBJ2-1, with D possibly being TRBD1 (6 bases). Trimming cost V 0 bases and J 8 bases, with 15 bases left between them. The CDR3 loop spans 15 amino acids. Germline V CDR1 and CDR2: SGHRS, YFSETQ.

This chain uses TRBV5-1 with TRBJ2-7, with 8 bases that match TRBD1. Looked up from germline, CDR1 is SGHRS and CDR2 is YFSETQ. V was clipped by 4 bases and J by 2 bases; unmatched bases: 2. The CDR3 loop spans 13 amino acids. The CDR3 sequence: CASSGGQAYEQYF. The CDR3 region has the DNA TGCGCCAGCAGCGGGGGACAGGCCTACGAGCAGTACTTC.

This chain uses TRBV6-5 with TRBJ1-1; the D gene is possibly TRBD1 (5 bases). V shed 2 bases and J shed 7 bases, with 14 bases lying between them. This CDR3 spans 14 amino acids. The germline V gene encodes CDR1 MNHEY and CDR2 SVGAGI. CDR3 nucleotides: TGTGCCAGCAGTTACGGGTCAGGGTCGATTGAAGCTTTCTTT. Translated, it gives CASSYGSGSIEAFF.

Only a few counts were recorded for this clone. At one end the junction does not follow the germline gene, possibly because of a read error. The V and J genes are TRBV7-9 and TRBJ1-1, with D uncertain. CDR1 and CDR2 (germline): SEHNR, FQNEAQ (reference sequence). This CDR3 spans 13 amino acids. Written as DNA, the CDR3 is TGTGCCAGCAGCCAACAGCTGAAGACTGAAGCTTTCTTT. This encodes CASSQQLKTEAFF. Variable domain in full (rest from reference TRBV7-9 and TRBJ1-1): DTGVSQNPRHKITKRGQNVTFRCDPISEHNRLYWYRQTLGQGPEFLTYFQNEAQLEKSRLLSDRFSAERPKGSFSTLEIQRTEQGDSAMYLCASSQQLKTEAFFGQGTRLTVV.

In nucleotides, the CDR3 is TGTGCCACCAGCAGAGTTAGCGGGAGGGCCAGAGATGAGCAGTTCTTC. Residues: CATSRVSGRARDEQFF. V and J are TRBV15 and TRBJ2-1; 11 bases agree with TRBD2. In germline, CDR1 is LNHNV, CDR2 YYDKDF (reference sequence). The ends lost 1 base at V and 8 bases at J; junction bases unmatched: 7. The CDR3 has 16 residues.